The entry below describes one T cell receptor (beta chain). Its specific antigen is unknown. Nothing much larger sits one base from this clone, and base qualities are not available. CDR3 length: 14 amino acids, cysteine to phenylalanine. Only the CDR3 DNA stays, 42 bases, in frame from base 1. Based on the germline V gene, the CDR1 and CDR2 sequences are SGHVS and FQNEAQ. The trim is 2 bases for V and 4 bases for J, with a gap of 9 bases between the germline ends. A two-step multiplex PCR was used to amplify TCR-beta CDR3 regions from genomic DNA, and Illumina-compatible adaptors were added in the second step. As a commercial immunoSEQ service, TCR-beta immunosequencing was carried out on an Illumina platform. As for the original processing: Repertoires were described by productive clonality and by Top 10 Clones, which is the percentage of T-cell templates coming from the ten most frequent sequences. Productive clonality ranged from 0 to 1, with 1 indicating a monoclonal population. Using log10 scatter plots, tumour-associated clones were identified as sequences that made up at least 0.1% of tumour T-cell templates yet were absent from the matched non-adjacent lung. Two-group comparisons used Student's t-tests, stages used ANOVA, and relationships used linear regression, analysed in GraphPad Prism7 and R. TCRdb carries this immuneACCESS record with in-frame sequences only. Its versions omit some clonotypes, under half of them owing to an unresolved V gene in the studies checked, with the rest unexplained. That table supplies the V and J calls and clone size; D and trimming were determined from the DNA. The sample table holds a few thousand clones, of which about 81% were seen once. The ten largest make up around 40% of the sample.

The data stem from a study of immune cell composition in non-small cell lung cancer (dated by TCRdb to the late 2010s). Broadly, across the study: To assign histologic subtype, which was mostly lung adenocarcinoma or squamous cell carcinoma, H&E was combined with p63, CK5, Napsin A and TTF-1 immunohistochemistry. Using Adaptive Biotechnologies, the researchers ran TCR-beta sequencing on some 34 paired NSCLC tumour and non-adjacent lung specimens, along with some 24 tumour-only specimens. In supplementary cohort #1, which comprised 9 to 10 lung adenocarcinoma cases, paired tumour/lung TCR-beta sequencing was performed and TIL populations were generated so that tumour reactivity could be assessed. Several tumour specimens that had TCR-beta data belonged to rare histological subtypes and were left out of the subtype comparisons.

Paper-wide results and their limitations: The reactivity cohort was only roughly eleven cases, and tumour-reactive clones were not shown to share sequences with the dominant in vivo tumour-associated clones. Smoking pack-years did not significantly correlate with tumour TCR-beta clonality. Lung squamous cell carcinoma tumours had significantly higher Top 10 clone scores and productive clonality than lung adenocarcinoma tumours. Nearly half of NSCLC cases had tumour-associated clones >0.5%, with 75% of squamous carcinomas showing such clones compared with about 31% of adenocarcinomas. In approximately 10 adenocarcinoma cases, maximal tumour-associated clone frequency correlated strongly with TIL tumour reactivity, whereas overall clonality did not.

Genomic DNA was isolated with the QIAamp DNA kit from frozen aliquots of single-cell suspensions that had not been sorted. The tumour samples consisted of non-small cell lung cancer tissue that had been surgically resected. Tissues were received within 2 hours of resection and processed immediately into single-cell suspensions. Tissue was broken up mechanically, digested enzymatically with DNase I, collagenase I and hyaluronidase for 25 to 35 minutes at 37 degrees C, and then filtered and RBC-lysed. The origin of this receptor is a human donor with non-small cell lung cancer. The chain is encoded by TRBV7-8 joined to TRBJ1-5, with no reliable assignment of the D segment. Sequencing was carried out using lung tumor tissue. The CDR3 is CASSLRGENQPQHF. The nucleotide sequence reads TGTGCCAGCAGCTTACGGGGAGAAAATCAGCCCCAGCATTTT.